The following is a T cell receptor (beta chain) sequence with its context. Study processing details: Estimation of nucleated cell counts was performed using reference gene primer amplification. Repertoires were generated with immunoSEQ multiplex PCR, while TCRdb's copy carries only in-frame clones and drops some. V and J calls and clone size are copied from that table; D and trimming were computed from the DNA. The sample contains approximately 21,000 clones, roughly 87% of which appear only once. The source of the sample is a study of blood T cell repertoires in COVID-19. Background on the study: The United States, Italy and Spain provided the acute and convalescent COVID-19 samples. PBMCs, B-cell-depleted T cells, or T cells provided the cDNA or gDNA that made up the material.

The CDR3 has 13 residues. Sequenced: peripheral blood. This clonotype was sampled from a human donor with active COVID-19. The donor label of this sample is uncertain. The V gene is TRBV1, the J gene TRBJ2-7; TRBD2 reflects the table's D call only, with no check against the DNA. TRBV1 has pseudogene status. The CDR3 DNA reads as TGCACCAGCCAACTAGCGGCAGGCTACGAGCAGTACTTC. Encoded protein: CTSQLAAGYEQYF.